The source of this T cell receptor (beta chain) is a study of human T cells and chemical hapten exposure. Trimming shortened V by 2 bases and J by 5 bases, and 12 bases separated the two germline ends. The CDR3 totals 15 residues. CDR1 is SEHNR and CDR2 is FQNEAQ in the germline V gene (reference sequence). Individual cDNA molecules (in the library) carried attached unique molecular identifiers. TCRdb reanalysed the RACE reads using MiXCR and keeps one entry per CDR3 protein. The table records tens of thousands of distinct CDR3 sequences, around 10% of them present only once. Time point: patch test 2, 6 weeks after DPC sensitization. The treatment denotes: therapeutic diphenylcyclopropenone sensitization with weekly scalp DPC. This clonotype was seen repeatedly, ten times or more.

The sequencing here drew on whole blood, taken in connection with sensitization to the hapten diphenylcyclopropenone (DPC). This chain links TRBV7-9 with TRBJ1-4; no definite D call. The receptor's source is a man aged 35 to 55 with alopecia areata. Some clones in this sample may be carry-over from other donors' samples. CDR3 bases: TGTGCCAGCAGCTTACCTATAGGGCACAATGAAAAACTGTTTTTT. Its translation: CASSLPIGHNEKLFF.